This entry is about one T cell receptor (beta chain). At the DNA level, this CDR3 is encoded by other sequences in the same sample as well. The CDR3 length is 13 residues. V was cut by 6 bases and J by 0 bases, with 6 bases left in between. Original processing methods: Estimates of nucleated cell counts were drawn from the amplification of reference gene primers. Using immunoSEQ multiplex PCR, the repertoire was profiled, and TCRdb retains in-frame clones only, with some absent. The DNA was the basis for D and trimming; V, J and clone size are from that table. The table includes roughly 340,000 clones, 80% to 90% detected once. The entry originates in a study of blood T cell repertoires in COVID-19. Overall study: Researchers got acute and convalescent COVID-19 samples from the United States, Italy and Spain. PBMCs, B-cell-depleted T cells, or T cells were the source of the cDNA or gDNA that made up the material.

Patients from Seattle were sampled longitudinally, starting during active infection. Sequencing was done on a sample of peripheral blood. The chain is built from TRBV12-3 or TRBV12-4 and TRBJ1-5; no firm D call. The sequence was obtained from a woman aged 30 to 39 with COVID-19, enrolled during active disease. This CDR3 reads CASSFNSNQPQHF. In DNA, the CDR3 is TGTGCCAGCAGCTTTAATAGCAATCAGCCCCAGCATTTT.